This TCR beta chain originates from a study of T cell changes during pregnancy in multiple sclerosis (dated by TCRdb to 2018 to 2020). A note on the overall study: The study looked at changes in the T cell repertoire across pregnancy in women with multiple sclerosis.

CDR1 and CDR2 were assigned from the germline V gene as SGHVS and FQNEAQ. From the cysteine up to the phenylalanine, the CDR3 has a length of 18 residues. Here the CDR3 DNA is all that survives: 54 bases in frame from base 1. The germline V and J ends show losses of 1 base and 0 bases respectively, and no gene match explains 8 bases of the junction. As to this clone: Its cognate antigen has yet to be identified. No quality values exist for individual bases; no much larger clone is one base distant.

The receptor library was made with the immunoSEQ multiplex PCR assay. TCRdb stores this immuneACCESS table with in-frame sequences only. Part of the clones is absent; in the studies checked, under half of the shortfall reflects unresolved V genes, and no reason is known for the rest. The sample includes over 35,000 clones, with 91% observed a single time. Roughly 0.5% of the sample rests with the top ten. The chain couples TRBV7-8 to TRBJ2-2; 7 central bases correspond to TRBD2. The specimen was CD4+ T cells from peripheral blood mononuclear cells, collected in the second trimester of pregnancy. The sequence was collected from a female donor in good health, enrolled as a control in a pregnancy study. Here the CDR3 is given as CASSLGVMGTTNTGELFF. The base sequence is TGTGCCAGCAGCTTAGGGGTTATGGGGACTACGAACACCGGGGAGCTGTTTTTT.